Listed below are T cell receptor beta chains from one sample, sequenced in a study of CD8+ T cells in alopecia areata. Sequenced by immunoSEQ multiplex PCR; TCRdb stores in-frame clones only, minus some. The table shows 98,000 or so clones, with roughly 60% occurring only once. Sequencing was performed on CD8+ T cells sorted from blood. The receptors derive from a human donor in good health. The CDR3 runs from the conserved cysteine through the conserved F or W. The D gene is left open where the match is weak. Clone sizes are given selectively: once, few, many, or a class where the clone is expanded.

size	D	V	J	CDR3	DNA
few	TRBD2	TRBV11-2	TRBJ2-2	CASSSVGGLAGELFF	TGTGCCAGCAGCTCGGTCGGGGGGTTGGCCGGGGAGCTGTTTTTT
NA	NA	TRBV6-5	TRBJ2-5	CASSPLRWGQETQYF	TGTGCCAGCAGCCCCCTTAGGTGGGGCCAAGAGACCCAGTACTTC
NA	NA	TRBV2	TRBJ2-7	CASRLDSSYEQYF	TGTGCCAGCAGATTGGACAGCTCCTACGAGCAGTACTTC
few	NA	TRBV7-9	TRBJ2-1	CASSLGLAPDEQFF	TGTGCCAGCAGCTTAGGGTTGGCCCCGGATGAGCAGTTCTTC
NA	NA	TRBV27	TRBJ2-6	CASSLAGANVLTF	TGTGCCAGCAGTTTAGCTGGGGCCAACGTCCTGACTTTC
NA	NA	TRBV6-6	TRBJ1-1	CASSYSHPMNTEAFF	TGTGCCAGCAGTTACTCGCATCCCATGAACACTGAAGCTTTCTTT
few	NA	TRBV4-1	TRBJ1-1	CASSQVPETNTEAFF	TGCGCCAGCAGCCAAGTCCCAGAGACGAACACTGAAGCTTTCTTT
NA	NA	TRBV5-6	TRBJ2-5	CASSYGVGAAQYF	TGTGCCAGCAGCTACGGGGTGGGAGCGGCCCAGTACTTC
NA	NA	TRBV28	TRBJ2-5	CASSPSLASGETQYF	TGTGCCAGCAGTCCCTCCCTTGCCAGTGGGGAGACCCAGTACTTC
NA	TRBD1	TRBV11-2	TRBJ2-3	CASSFWAGGPLDTQYF	TGTGCCAGCAGCTTCTGGGCAGGGGGCCCGCTGGATACGCAGTATTTT
few	NA	TRBV7-9	TRBJ1-3	CASSLAGAAGNTIYF	TGTGCCAGCAGCTTGGCCGGGGCTGCTGGAAACACCATATATTTT
NA	NA	TRBV4-3	TRBJ2-7	CASSQVGAPPHF	TGCGCCAGCAGCCAAGTTGGGGCGCCGCCGCACTTC
NA	TRBD1	TRBV25-1	TRBJ2-5	CASRTGQSETQYF	TGTGCCAGCAGGACGGGACAGTCAGAGACCCAGTACTTC
NA	TRBD2	TRBV29-1	TRBJ2-5	CSVPGGTEETQYF	TGCAGCGTCCCGGGGGGGACGGAAGAGACCCAGTACTTC
few	NA	TRBV28	TRBJ2-6	CASSLERSSGANVLTF	TGTGCCAGCAGTTTAGAAAGATCCTCTGGGGCCAACGTCCTGACTTTC
NA	NA	TRBV5-6	TRBJ1-1	CASSSGLNTEAFF	TGTGCCAGCAGCTCCGGGCTGAACACTGAAGCTTTCTTT
NA	TRBD1	TRBV18	TRBJ1-6	CASSPRQGPDSPLHF	TGTGCCAGCTCACCTAGACAGGGACCTGATTCACCCCTCCACTTT
NA	NA	TRBV28	TRBJ1-2	CASSPSGASNYGYTF	TGTGCCAGCAGTCCGAGCGGGGCATCTAACTATGGCTACACCTTC
few	NA	TRBV15	TRBJ1-4	CATSRDLQGWEKLFF	TGTGCCACCAGCAGAGACCTACAGGGTTGGGAAAAACTGTTTTTT
NA	NA	TRBV30	TRBJ2-7	CAWSVSSSYEQYF	TGTGCCTGGAGTGTATCTAGCTCCTACGAGCAGTACTTC
NA	NA	TRBV5-6	TRBJ2-1	CASSLGLGNNEQFF	TGTGCCAGCAGCCTAGGCCTAGGTAACAATGAGCAGTTCTTC
NA	TRBD2	TRBV13	TRBJ2-7	CASSPAGTSGDGGEQYF	TGTGCCAGCAGCCCTGCCGGGACTAGCGGGGATGGGGGCGAGCAGTACTTC
NA	NA	TRBV27	TRBJ2-7	CATSVAAGQTYEQYF	TGTGCCACCTCCGTGGCCGCGGGACAGACATACGAGCAGTACTTC
NA	NA	TRBV30	TRBJ1-1	CAWSVSGVGFNTEAFF	TGTGCCTGGAGTGTAAGCGGGGTCGGATTTAACACTGAAGCTTTCTTT
NA	NA	TRBV7-8	TRBJ2-4	CASSQGAALAKNIQYF	TGTGCCAGCAGCCAAGGGGCAGCCCTAGCCAAAAACATTCAGTACTTC
NA	NA	TRBV20-1	TRBJ1-1	CSALWPEAFF	TGCAGTGCCCTCTGGCCCGAAGCTTTCTTT
NA	NA	TRBV27	TRBJ1-2	CASSFTGMGGENYGYTF	TGTGCCAGCAGTTTCACGGGTATGGGGGGCGAAAACTATGGCTACACCTTC
NA	TRBD2	TRBV19	TRBJ2-7	CASTDSGEHSYEQYF	TGTGCCAGTACCGATAGCGGGGAGCACTCCTACGAGCAGTACTTC
NA	NA	TRBV4-3	TRBJ1-1	CASSQALGANTEAFF	TGCGCCAGCAGCCAAGCCCTGGGGGCGAACACTGAAGCTTTCTTT
NA	NA	TRBV30	TRBJ2-7	CAWRWGAGPYEQYF	TGTGCCTGGAGGTGGGGGGCAGGGCCCTACGAGCAGTACTTC
NA	NA	TRBV29-1	TRBJ2-1	CSVEGNYNEQFF	TGCAGCGTTGAAGGGAACTACAATGAGCAGTTCTTC
few	NA	TRBV7-8	TRBJ1-2	CASSFGPNNYGYTF	TGTGCCAGCAGCTTCGGACCGAATAACTATGGCTACACCTTC